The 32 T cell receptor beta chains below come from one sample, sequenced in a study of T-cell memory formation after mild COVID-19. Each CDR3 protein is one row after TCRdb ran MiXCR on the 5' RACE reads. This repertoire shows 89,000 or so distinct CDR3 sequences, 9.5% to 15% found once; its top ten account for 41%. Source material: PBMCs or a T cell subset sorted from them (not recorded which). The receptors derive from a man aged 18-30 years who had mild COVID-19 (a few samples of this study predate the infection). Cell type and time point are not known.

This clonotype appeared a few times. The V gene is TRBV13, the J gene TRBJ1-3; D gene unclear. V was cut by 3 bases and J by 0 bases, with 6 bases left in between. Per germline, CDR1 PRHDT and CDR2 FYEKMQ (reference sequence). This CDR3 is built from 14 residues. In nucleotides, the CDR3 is TGTGCCAGCAGCTTTGGGGTCTCTGGAAACACCATATATTTT. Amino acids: CASSFGVSGNTIYF.

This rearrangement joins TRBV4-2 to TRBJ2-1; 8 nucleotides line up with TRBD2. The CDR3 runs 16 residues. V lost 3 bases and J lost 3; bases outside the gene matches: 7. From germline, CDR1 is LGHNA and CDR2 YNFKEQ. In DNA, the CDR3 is TGTGCCAGCAGCCAGGATAAAAGCGGGGGCTACAATGAGCAGTTCTTC. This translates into CASSQDKSGGYNEQFF.

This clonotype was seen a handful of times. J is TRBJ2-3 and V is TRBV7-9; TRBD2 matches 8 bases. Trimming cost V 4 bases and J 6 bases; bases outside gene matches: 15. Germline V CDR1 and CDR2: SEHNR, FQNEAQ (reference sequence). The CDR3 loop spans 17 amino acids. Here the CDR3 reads CASSSDGGGFHQDTQYF. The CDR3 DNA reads TGTGCCAGCAGCTCCGACGGCGGGGGGTTTCATCAGGATACGCAGTATTTT.

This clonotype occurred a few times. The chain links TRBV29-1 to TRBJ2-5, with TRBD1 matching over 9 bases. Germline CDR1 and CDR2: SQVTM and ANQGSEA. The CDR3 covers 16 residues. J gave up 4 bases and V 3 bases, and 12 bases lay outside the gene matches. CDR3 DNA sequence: TGCAGCGTTGACCCGGGACAGGGTACGGTTTCAGAGACCCAGTACTTC. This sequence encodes CSVDPGQGTVSETQYF.

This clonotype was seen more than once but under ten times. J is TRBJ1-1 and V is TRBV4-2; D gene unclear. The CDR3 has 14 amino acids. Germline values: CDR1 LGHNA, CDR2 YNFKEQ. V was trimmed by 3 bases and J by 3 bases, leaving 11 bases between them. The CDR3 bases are TGTGCCAGCAGCCATGAGGGAGTTTACACTGAAGCTTTCTTT. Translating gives CASSHEGVYTEAFF.

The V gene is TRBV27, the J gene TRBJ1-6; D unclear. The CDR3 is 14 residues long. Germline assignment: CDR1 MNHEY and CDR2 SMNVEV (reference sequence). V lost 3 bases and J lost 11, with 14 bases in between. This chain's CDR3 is CASSFDSPSAPLHF. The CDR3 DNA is TGTGCCAGCAGTTTCGATTCGCCGTCGGCACCCCTCCACTTT.

CDR3 nucleotide sequence: TGTGCCAGCAGCCCTTGGGGATCAGGGACTGAAGCTTTCTTT. Amino acid sequence: CASSPWGSGTEAFF. The chain uses TRBV7-3 and TRBJ1-1; maybe TRBD1 (5 bases). The CDR3 has 14 residues. Trimming took off 5 bases at V and 5 bases at J, with 15 bases between the two ends. Germline V gene sequence: CDR1 SGHTA, CDR2 FQGTGA.

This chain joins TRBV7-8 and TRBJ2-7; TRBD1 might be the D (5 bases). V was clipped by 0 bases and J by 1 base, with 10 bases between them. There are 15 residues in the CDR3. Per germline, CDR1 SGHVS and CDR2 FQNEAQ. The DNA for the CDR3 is TGTGCCAGCAGCTTAGCCGGACACGGGTCCTACGAGCAGTACGTC. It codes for CASSLAGHGSYEQYV.

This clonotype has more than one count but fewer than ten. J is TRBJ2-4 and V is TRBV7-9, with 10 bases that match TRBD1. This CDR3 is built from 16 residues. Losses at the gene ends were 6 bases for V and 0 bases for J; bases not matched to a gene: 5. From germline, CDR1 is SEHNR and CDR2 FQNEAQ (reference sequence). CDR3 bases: TGTGCCAGCAGGGCCGGACAGGGGGTAGCCAAAAACATTCAGTACTTC. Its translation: CASRAGQGVAKNIQYF. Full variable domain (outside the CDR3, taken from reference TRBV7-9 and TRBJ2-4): DTGVSQNPRHKITKRGQNVTFRCDPISEHNRLYWYRQTLGQGPEFLTYFQNEAQLEKSRLLSDRFSAERPKGSFSTLEIQRTEQGDSAMYLCASRAGQGVAKNIQYFGAGTRLSVL.

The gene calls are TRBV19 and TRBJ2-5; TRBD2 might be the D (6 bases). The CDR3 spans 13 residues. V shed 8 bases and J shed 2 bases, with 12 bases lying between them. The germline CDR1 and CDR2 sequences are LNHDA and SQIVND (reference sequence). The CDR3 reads CASSSREQETQYF. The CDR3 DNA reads TGTGCCAGTTCCAGCCGGGAGCAAGAGACCCAGTACTTC. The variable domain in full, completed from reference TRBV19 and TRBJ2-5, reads DGGITQSPKYLFRKEGQNVTLSCEQNLNHDAMYWYRQDPGQGLRLIYYSQIVNDFQKGDIAEGYSVSREKKESFPLTVTSAQKNPTAFYLCASSSREQETQYFGPGTRLLVL.

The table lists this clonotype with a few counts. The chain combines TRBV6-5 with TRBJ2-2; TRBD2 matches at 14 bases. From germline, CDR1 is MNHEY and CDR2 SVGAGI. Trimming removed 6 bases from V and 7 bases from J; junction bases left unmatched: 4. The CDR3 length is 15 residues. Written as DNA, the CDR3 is TGTGCCAGCAGGTCCGGACTAGCGGGGGGCGGGGAGCTGTTTTTT. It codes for CASRSGLAGGGELFF.

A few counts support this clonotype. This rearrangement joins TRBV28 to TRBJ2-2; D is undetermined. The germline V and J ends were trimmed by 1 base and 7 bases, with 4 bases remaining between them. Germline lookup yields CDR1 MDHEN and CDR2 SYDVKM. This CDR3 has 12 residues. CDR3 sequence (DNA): TGTGCCAGCAGTTTATTAGTCGGGGAGCTGTTTTTT. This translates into CASSLLVGELFF.

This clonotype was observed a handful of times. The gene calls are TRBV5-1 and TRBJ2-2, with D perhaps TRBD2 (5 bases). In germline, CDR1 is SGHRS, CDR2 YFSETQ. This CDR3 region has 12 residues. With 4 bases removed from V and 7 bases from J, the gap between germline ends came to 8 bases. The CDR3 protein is CASSPAGGELFF. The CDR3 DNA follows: TGCGCCAGCAGCCCCGCGGGCGGGGAGCTGTTTTTT.

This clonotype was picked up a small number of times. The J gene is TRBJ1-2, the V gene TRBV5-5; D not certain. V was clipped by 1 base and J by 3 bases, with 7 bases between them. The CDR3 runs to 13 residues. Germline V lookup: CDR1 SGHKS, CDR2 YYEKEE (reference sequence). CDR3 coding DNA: TGTGCCAGCAGCTTGACGGCAGACTATGGCTACACCTTC. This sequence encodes CASSLTADYGYTF.

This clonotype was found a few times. CDR3 sequence reads: CASSPRGGSTDEQFF. The CDR3 DNA reads TGCGCCAGCAGCCCTCGCGGTGGATCCACGGATGAGCAGTTCTTC. The chain carries TRBV4-1 and TRBJ2-1; D is undetermined. CDR1 is MGHRA and CDR2 is YSYEKL in the germline V gene. Trimming stripped 4 bases from V and 8 bases from J, with 18 bases between. The CDR3 is 15 residues long.

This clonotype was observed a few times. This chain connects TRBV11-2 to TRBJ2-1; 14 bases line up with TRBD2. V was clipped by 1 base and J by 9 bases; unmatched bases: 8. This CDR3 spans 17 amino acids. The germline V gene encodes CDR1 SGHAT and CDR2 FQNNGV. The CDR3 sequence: CASSLGRTSGGRVEQFF. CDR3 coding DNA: TGTGCCAGCAGCTTAGGTAGGACTAGCGGGGGGCGCGTTGAGCAGTTCTTC.

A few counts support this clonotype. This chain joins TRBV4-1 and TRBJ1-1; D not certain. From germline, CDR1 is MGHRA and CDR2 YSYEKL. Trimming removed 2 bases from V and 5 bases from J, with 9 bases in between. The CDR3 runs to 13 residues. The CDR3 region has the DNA TGCGCCAGCAGCCAAACGGGCCCGACTGAAGCTTTCTTT. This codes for CASSQTGPTEAFF.

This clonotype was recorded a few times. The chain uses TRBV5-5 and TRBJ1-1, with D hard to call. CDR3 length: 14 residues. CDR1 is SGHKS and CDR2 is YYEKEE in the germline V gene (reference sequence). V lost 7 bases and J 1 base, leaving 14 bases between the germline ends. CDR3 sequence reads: CASEYKWGNTEAFF. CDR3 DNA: TGTGCCAGCGAGTACAAGTGGGGGAACACTGAAGCTTTCTTT.

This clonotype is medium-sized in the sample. The CDR3 DNA follows: TGTGCCAGCAGTCAGGGGAGTAGAGTCAATGAGCAGTTCTTC. It yields the protein CASSQGSRVNEQFF. This chain connects TRBV27 to TRBJ2-1; possible D gene TRBD1, 6 bases. Germline values: CDR1 MNHEY, CDR2 SMNVEV (reference sequence). Deletions cut 5 bases from V and 6 bases from J, with 14 bases between. This CDR3 region has 14 residues.

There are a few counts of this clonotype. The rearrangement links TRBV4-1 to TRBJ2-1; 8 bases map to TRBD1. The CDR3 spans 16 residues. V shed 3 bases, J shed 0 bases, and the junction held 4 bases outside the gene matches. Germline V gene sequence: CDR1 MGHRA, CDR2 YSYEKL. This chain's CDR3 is CASSHRGPSSYNEQFF. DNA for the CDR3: TGCGCCAGCAGCCACAGGGGGCCGAGCTCCTACAATGAGCAGTTCTTC.

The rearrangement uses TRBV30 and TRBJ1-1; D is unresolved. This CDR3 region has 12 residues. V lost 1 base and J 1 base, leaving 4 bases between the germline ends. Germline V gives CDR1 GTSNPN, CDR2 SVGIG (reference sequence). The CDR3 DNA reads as TGTGCCTGGAGTGCTCGGAACACTGAAGCTTTCTTT. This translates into CAWSARNTEAFF.

CDR3 loop: CASTLDRAETQYF. CDR3 nucleotide sequence: TGTGCCAGCACTCTAGACCGAGCCGAGACCCAGTACTTC. The gene calls are TRBV12-3 or TRBV12-4 and TRBJ2-5; unclear D gene. V was cut by 7 bases and J by 5 bases, with 14 bases left in between. The CDR3 contains 13 residues.

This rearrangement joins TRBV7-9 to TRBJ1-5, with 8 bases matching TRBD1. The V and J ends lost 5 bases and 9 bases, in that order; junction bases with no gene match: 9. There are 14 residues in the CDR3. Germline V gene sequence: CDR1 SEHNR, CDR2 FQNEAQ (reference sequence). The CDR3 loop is CASSRTGSGGPQHF. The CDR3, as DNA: TGTGCCAGCAGCCGGACAGGGTCCGGGGGGCCCCAGCATTTT.

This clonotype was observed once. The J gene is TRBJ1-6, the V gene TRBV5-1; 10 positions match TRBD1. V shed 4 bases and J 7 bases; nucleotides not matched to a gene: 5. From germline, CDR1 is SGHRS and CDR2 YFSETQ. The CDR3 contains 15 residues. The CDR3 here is CASSQGQGLNSPLHF. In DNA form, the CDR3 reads TGCGCCAGCAGCCAGGGACAGGGGTTAAATTCACCCCTCCACTTT.

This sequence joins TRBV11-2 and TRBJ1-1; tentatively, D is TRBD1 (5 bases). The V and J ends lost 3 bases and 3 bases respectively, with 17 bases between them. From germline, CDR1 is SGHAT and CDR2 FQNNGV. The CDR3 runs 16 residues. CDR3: CASSLDPDRDDTEAFF. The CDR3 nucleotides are TGTGCCAGCAGCTTGGACCCTGACAGAGACGACACTGAAGCTTTCTTT. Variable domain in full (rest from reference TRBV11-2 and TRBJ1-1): EAGVAQSPRYKIIEKRQSVAFWCNPISGHATLYWYQQILGQGPKLLIQFQNNGVVDDSQLPKDRFSAERLKGVDSTLKIQPAKLEDSAVYLCASSLDPDRDDTEAFFGQGTRLTVV.

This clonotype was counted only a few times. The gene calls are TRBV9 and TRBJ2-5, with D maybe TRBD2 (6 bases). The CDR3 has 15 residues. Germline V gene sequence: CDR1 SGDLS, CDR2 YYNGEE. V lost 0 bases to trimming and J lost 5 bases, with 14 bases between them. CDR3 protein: CASSVVAGLAETQYF. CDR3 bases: TGTGCCAGCAGCGTAGTCGCGGGGCTCGCGGAGACCCAGTACTTC.

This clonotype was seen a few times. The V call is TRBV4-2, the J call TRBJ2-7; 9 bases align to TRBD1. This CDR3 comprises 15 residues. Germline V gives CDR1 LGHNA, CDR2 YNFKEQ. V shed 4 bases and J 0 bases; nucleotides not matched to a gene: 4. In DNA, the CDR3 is TGTGCCAGCAGCCTCGGGACAGGGAGCTCCTACGAGCAGTACTTC. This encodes CASSLGTGSSYEQYF.

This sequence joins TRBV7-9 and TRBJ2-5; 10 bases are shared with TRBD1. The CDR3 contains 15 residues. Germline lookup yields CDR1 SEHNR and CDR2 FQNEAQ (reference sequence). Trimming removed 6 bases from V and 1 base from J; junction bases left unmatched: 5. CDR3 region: CASRTGQGPQETQYF. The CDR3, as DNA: TGTGCCAGCAGAACGGGACAGGGGCCCCAAGAGACCCAGTACTTC.

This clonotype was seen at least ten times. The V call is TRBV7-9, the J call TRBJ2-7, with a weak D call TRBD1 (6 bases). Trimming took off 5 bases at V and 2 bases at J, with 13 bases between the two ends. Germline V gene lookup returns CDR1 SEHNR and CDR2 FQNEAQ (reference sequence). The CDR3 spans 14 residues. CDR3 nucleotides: TGTGCCAGCAGCCTTGTGGGGGCAACCTACGAGCAGTACTTC. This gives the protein CASSLVGATYEQYF.

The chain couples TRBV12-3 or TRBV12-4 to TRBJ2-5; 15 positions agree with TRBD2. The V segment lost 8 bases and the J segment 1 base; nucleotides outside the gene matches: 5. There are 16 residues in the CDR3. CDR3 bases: TGTGCCAGCGGCGAGGGACTAGCGGGGGGCCAAGAGACCCAGTACTTC. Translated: CASGEGLAGGQETQYF.

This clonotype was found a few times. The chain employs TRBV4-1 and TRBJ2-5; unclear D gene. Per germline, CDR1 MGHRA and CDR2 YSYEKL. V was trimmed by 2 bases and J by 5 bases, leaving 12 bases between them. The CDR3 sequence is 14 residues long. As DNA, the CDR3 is TGCGCCAGCAGCCAACTAATCGACGGGGAGACCCAGTACTTC. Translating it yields CASSQLIDGETQYF.

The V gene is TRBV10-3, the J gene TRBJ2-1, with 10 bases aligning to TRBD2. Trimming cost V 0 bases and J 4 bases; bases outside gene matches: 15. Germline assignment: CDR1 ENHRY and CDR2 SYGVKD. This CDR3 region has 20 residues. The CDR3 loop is CAISESLSELAGRMYNEQFF. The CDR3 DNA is TGTGCCATCAGTGAGTCGCTCTCGGAACTAGCGGGGAGAATGTACAATGAGCAGTTCTTC.